This T cell receptor beta chain was identified during a study of cytomegalovirus exposure and HLA in healthy donors. V lost 0 bases, J lost 5 bases, and 8 bases lay in between. The length of the CDR3 is 13 residues. Germline V gene sequence: CDR1 SGHNT, CDR2 YYREEE (reference sequence). Note on this clone: Its antigen is unidentified.

Study-level results: DRB1 had the most TCR associations and HLA-C the fewest, a later analysis found, with rates varying by HLA locus. It was only CMV serostatus that was available as immune exposure information.

The PCR had 60 Vbeta and 13 Jbeta primers. Sequencing used immunoSEQ multiplex PCR; TCRdb keeps in-frame clones, though not all of them. In the table there are over 150,000 clones, about four fifths of which are singletons. This chain joins TRBV5-4 and TRBJ1-1, with D hard to call. Sequencing was done on a sample of PBMCs. The source of this sequence is a girl under 18 in good health and CMV-seropositive. The CDR3 loop reads CASSLGLRTEAFF. The CDR3 bases are TGTGCCAGCAGCTTGGGGTTGAGAACTGAAGCTTTCTTT.